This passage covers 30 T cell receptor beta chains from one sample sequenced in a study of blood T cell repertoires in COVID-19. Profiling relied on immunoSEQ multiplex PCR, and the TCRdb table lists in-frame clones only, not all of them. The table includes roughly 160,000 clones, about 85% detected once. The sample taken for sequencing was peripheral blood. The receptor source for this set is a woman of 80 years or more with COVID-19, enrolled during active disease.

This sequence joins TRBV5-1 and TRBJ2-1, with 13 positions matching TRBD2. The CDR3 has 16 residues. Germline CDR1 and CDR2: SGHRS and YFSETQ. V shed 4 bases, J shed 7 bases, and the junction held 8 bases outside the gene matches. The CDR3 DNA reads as TGCGCCAGCAGCCGCGGACTAGCGGGAGTCCTAAATGAGCAGTTCTTC. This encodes CASSRGLAGVLNEQFF.

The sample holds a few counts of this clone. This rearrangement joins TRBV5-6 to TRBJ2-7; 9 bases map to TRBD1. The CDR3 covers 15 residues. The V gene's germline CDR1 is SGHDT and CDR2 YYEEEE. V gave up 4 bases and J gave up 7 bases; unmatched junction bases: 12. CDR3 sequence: CASSRRTGALGEQYF. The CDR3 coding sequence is TGTGCCAGCAGCCGCCGGACAGGGGCACTTGGGGAGCAGTACTTC.

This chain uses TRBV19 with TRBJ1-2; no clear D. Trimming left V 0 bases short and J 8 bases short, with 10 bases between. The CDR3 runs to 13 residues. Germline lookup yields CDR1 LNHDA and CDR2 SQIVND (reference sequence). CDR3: CASSIDLGGGYTF. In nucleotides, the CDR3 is TGTGCCAGTAGTATAGATCTCGGCGGAGGCTACACCTTC.

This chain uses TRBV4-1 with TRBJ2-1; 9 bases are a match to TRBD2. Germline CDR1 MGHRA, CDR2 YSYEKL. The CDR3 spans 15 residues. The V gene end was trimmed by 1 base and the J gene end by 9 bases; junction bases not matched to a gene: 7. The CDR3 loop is CASSQGGSGRSEQFF. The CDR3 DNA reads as TGCGCCAGCAGCCAAGGTGGTAGCGGGAGAAGTGAGCAGTTCTTC.

In nucleotides, the CDR3 is TGTGCCAGCAGCGTAGCGCGGGTGGTGAACACCGGGGAGCTGTTTTTT. It codes for CASSVARVVNTGELFF. The V call is TRBV9, the J call TRBJ2-2, with a possible D match to TRBD2 (5 bases). The germline V gene has CDR1 SGDLS and CDR2 YYNGEE. The CDR3 covers 16 residues. With 0 bases removed from V and 1 base from J, the gap between germline ends came to 10 bases.

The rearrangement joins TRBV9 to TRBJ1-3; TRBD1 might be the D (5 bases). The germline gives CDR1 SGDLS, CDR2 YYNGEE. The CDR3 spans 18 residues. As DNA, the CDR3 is TGTCCTTTTATCAACAAGGGGACTTGGCGACCCTCTGGAAACACCATATATTTT. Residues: CPFINKGTWRPSGNTIYF.

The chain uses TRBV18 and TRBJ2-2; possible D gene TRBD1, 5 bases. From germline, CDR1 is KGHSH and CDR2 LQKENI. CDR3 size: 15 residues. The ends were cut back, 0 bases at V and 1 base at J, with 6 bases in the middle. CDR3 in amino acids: CASSPPGQNTGELFF. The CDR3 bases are TGTGCCAGCTCACCACCGGGGCAGAACACCGGGGAGCTGTTTTTT.

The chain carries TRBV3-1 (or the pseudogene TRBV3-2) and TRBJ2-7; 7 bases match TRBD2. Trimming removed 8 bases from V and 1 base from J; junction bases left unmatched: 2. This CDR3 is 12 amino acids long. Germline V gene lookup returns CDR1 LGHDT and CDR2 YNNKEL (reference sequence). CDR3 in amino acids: CASGGGSYEQYF. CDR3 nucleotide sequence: TGTGCCAGCGGGGGGGGTTCCTACGAGCAGTACTTC.

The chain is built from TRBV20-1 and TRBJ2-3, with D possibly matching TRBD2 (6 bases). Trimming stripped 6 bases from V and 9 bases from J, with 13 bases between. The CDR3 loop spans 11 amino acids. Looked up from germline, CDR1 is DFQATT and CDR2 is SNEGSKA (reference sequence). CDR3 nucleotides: TGCAGTGCCGCAAGGGACTCCACGCAGTATTTT. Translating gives CSAARDSTQYF.

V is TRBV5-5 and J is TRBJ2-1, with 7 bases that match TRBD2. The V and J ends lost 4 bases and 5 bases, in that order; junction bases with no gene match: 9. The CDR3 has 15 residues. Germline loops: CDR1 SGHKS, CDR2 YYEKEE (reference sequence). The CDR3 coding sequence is TGTGCCAGCAGCGCGGGGGAGGGGCAAAACAATGAGCAGTTCTTC. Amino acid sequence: CASSAGEGQNNEQFF.

The DNA for the CDR3 is TGCGCCAGCAGCGGGGGTGTACTAGCGGGCACCGGGGAGCTGTTTTTT. This gives the protein CASSGGVLAGTGELFF. This chain links TRBV5-1 with TRBJ2-2, with TRBD2 identical over 9 bases. V lost 4 bases, J lost 4 bases, and 8 bases stayed unmatched. The CDR3 is 16 amino acids. Germline CDR1 SGHRS, CDR2 YFSETQ.

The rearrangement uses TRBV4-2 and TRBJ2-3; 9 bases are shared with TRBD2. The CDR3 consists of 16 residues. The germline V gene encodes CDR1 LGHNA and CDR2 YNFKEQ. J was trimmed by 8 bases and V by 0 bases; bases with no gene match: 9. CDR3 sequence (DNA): TGTGCCAGCAGCCAAGATGGGGGTAGCGGGAGTGCTACGCAGTATTTT. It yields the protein CASSQDGGSGSATQYF.

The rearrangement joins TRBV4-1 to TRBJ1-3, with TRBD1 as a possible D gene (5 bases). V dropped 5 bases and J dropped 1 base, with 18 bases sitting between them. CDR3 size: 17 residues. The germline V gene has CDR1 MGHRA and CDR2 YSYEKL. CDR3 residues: CASSSTYGHYSGNTIYF. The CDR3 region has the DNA TGCGCCAGCAGCTCTACCTACGGACACTATTCTGGAAACACCATATATTTT.

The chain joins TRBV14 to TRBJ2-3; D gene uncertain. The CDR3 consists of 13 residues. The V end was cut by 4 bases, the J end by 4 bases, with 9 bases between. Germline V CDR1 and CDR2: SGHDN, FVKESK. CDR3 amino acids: CASSRQVSDTQYF. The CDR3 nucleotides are TGTGCCAGCAGCCGTCAGGTTTCAGATACGCAGTATTTT.

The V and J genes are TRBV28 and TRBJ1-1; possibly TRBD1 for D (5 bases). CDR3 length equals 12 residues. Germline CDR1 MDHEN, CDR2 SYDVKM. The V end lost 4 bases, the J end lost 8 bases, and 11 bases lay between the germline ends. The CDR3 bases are TGTGCCAGCAGTTGGCGACAGAGCGAAGCTTTCTTT. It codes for CASSWRQSEAFF. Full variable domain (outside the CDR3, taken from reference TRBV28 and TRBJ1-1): DVKVTQSSRYLVKRTGEKVFLECVQDMDHENMFWYRQDPGLGLRLIYFSYDVKMKEKGDIPEGYSVSREKKERFSLILESASTNQTSMYLCASSWRQSEAFFGQGTRLTVV.

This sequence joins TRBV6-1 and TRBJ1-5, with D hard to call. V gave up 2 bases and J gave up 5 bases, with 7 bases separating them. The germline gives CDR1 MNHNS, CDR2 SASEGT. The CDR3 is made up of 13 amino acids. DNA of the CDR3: TGTGCCAGCAGTGAAAACAGTTATCAGCCCCAGCATTTT. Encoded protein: CASSENSYQPQHF.

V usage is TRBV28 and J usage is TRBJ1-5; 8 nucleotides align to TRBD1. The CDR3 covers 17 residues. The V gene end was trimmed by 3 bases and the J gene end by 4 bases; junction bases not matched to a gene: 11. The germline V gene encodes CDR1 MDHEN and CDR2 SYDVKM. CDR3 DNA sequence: TGTGCCAGCAGTTTTGGTCCCCAGGGACAGGCAAATCAGCCCCAGCATTTT. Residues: CASSFGPQGQANQPQHF. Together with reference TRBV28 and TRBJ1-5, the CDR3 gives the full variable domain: DVKVTQSSRYLVKRTGEKVFLECVQDMDHENMFWYRQDPGLGLRLIYFSYDVKMKEKGDIPEGYSVSREKKERFSLILESASTNQTSMYLCASSFGPQGQANQPQHFGDGTRLSIL.

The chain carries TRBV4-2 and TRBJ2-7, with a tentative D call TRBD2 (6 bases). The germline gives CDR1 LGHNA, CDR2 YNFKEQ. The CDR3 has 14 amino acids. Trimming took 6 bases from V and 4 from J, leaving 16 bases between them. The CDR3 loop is CASSRGSGSYEQYF. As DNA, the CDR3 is TGTGCCAGCAGTCGGGGTAGCGGATCTTACGAGCAGTACTTC.

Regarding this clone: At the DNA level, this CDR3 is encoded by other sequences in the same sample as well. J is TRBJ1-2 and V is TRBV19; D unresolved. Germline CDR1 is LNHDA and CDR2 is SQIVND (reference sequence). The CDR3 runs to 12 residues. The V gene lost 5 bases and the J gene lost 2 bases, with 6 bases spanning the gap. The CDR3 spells CASSGQNYGYTF. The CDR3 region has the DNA TGTGCCAGTAGTGGGCAGAACTATGGCTACACCTTC.

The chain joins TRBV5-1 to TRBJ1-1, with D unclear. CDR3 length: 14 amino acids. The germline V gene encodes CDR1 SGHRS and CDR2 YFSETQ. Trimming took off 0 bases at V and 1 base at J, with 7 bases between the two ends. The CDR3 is CASSLATANTEAFF. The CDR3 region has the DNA TGCGCCAGCAGCTTGGCCACAGCGAACACTGAAGCTTTCTTT.

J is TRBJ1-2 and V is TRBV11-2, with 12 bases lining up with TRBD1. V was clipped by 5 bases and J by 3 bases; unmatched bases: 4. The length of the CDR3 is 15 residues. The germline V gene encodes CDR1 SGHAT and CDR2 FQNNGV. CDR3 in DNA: TGTGCCAGCAGCCGTGGGACAGGGGGCTACTATGGCTACACCTTC. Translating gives CASSRGTGGYYGYTF.

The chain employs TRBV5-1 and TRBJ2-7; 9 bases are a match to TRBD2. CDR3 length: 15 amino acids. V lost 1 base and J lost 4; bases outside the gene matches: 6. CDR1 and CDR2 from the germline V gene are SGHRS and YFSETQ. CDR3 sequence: CASSLLAGEGYEQYF. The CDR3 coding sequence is TGCGCCAGCAGCTTGTTAGCGGGAGAGGGATACGAGCAGTACTTC.

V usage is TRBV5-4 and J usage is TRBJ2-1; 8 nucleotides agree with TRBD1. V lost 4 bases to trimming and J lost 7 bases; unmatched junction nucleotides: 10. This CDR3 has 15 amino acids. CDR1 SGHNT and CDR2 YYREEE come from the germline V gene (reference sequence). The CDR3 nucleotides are TGTGCCAGCAGCCCGACAGGGGCCCAAGGAAATGAGCAGTTCTTC. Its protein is CASSPTGAQGNEQFF.

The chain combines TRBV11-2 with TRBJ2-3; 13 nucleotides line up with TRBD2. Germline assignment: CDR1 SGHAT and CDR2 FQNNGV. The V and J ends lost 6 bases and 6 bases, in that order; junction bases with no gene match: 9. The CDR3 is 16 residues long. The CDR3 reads CASSRLGTSGADTQYF. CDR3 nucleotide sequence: TGTGCCAGCAGTCGCCTTGGGACTAGCGGGGCGGATACGCAGTATTTT.

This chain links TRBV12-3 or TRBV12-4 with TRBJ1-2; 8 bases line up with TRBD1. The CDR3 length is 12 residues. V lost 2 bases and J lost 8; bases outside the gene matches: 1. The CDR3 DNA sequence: TGTGCCAGCAGTTTACACAGGGGGGGCTACACCTTC. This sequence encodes CASSLHRGGYTF.

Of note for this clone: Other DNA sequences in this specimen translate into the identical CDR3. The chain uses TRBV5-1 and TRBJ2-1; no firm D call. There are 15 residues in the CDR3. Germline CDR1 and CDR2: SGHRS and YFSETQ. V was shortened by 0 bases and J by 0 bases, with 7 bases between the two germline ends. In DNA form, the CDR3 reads TGCGCCAGCAGCTTGGGCGGCAGCTCCTACAATGAGCAGTTCTTC. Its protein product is CASSLGGSSYNEQFF.

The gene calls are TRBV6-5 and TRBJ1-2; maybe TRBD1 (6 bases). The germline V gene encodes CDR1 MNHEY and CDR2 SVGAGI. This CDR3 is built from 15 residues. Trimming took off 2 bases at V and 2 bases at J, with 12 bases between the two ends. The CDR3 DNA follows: TGTGCCAGCAGTTACGGAGTGGACAGAAACTATGGCTACACCTTC. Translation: CASSYGVDRNYGYTF.

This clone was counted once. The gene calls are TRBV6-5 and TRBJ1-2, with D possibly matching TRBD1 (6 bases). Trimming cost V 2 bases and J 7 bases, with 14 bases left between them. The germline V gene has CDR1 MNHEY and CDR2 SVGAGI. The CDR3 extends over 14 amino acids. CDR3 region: CASSYVGGARGYTF. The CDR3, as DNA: TGTGCCAGCAGTTACGTCGGGGGGGCGCGTGGCTACACCTTC.

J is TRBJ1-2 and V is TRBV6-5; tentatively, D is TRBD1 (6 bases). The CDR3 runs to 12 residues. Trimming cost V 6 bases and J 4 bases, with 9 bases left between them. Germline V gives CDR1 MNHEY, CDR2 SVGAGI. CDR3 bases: TGTGCCAGCAGCCGGACAGCCTATGGCTACACCTTC. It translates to CASSRTAYGYTF.

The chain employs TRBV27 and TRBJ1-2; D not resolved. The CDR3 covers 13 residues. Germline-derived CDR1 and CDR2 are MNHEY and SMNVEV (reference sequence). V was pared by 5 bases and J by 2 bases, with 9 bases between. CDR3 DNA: TGTGCCAGCAGTCTGGGAGGGAACTATGGCTACACCTTC. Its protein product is CASSLGGNYGYTF.